This T cell receptor beta chain was observed in a study of blood T cell repertoires in COVID-19. About the study: There were acute and convalescent COVID-19 samples, and they came from the United States, Italy and Spain.

The table came from immunoSEQ multiplex PCR; TCRdb's copy has only in-frame clones and leaves some out. The repertoire has some 33,000 clones, around 85% of them found once; the top ten carry around 6.6%. The CDR3 extends over 14 amino acids. Germline V gene lookup returns CDR1 SQVTM and CDR2 ANQGSEA. This TCR was recovered from a man in his fifties or sixties with active COVID-19. This chain links TRBV29-1 with TRBJ2-2; D is perhaps TRBD2 (5 bases). Specimen: peripheral blood. The CDR3 region is CSCRGQLTTGELFF. The CDR3 DNA follows: TGCAGTTGCAGAGGGCAGTTGACGACCGGGGAGCTGTTTTTT.